Included here is one T cell receptor beta chain sequence, with context. Its specificity is not known. The CDR3 spans 13 residues. The germline V gene has CDR1 LNHDA and CDR2 SQIVND (reference sequence). Losses at the gene ends were 8 bases for V and 1 base for J; bases not matched to a gene: 1. The entry originates in a study of OX40 agonist ivuxolimab in advanced cancers. At the level of the study: Patients were treated with ivuxolimab, an agonistic anti-OX40 (CD134) antibody. Partial responses occurred in Three dose-escalation patients, one with hepatocellular carcinoma and two with cutaneous melanoma. Overall study findings and caveats: In the 0.1-3.0 mg/kg groups, partial responders showed among the lowest expansion.

Blood was sampled at baseline, cycle 4 day 1, and cycle 7 day 1. Only in-frame clones appear in the TCRdb table, and some are missing; sequencing was by immunoSEQ multiplex PCR. Of tens of thousands of clones in the sample, roughly 86% were seen once. This clonotype was obtained from an adult with an advanced solid tumor such as melanoma, head and neck, liver or kidney cancer. The chain joins TRBV19 to TRBJ2-1, with TRBD2 identical over 8 bases. The material sequenced was CD4+ or CD8+ T cells sorted from blood, taken in a trial of the OX40 agonist ivuxolimab. The CDR3 reads CASVAGSYNEQFF. The CDR3 nucleotides are TGTGCCAGTGTAGCGGGGTCCTACAATGAGCAGTTCTTC.